Listed here are 8 T cell receptor beta chains from one sample, sequenced in a study of blood T cell repertoires in COVID-19. Here immunoSEQ multiplex PCR was the method, and the copy in TCRdb shows in-frame clones only, minus some. The sample lists approximately 160,000 clones, around four fifths seen once, with roughly 9% in the top ten. The material sequenced was peripheral blood. The source of these receptors is a woman aged 80 or over with active or convalescent COVID-19.

The chain uses TRBV7-9 and TRBJ1-2; TRBD1 aligns across 7 bases. V shed 1 base, J shed 4 bases, and the junction held 3 bases outside the gene matches. Germline assignment: CDR1 SEHNR and CDR2 FQNEAQ (reference sequence). The CDR3 extends over 14 amino acids. CDR3 sequence (DNA): TGTGCCAGCAGCTTAGAGACAGGGACCTATGGCTACACCTTC. It translates to CASSLETGTYGYTF.

The rearrangement uses TRBV30 and TRBJ1-1; D is possibly TRBD1 (6 bases). The CDR3 length is 17 residues. Trimming left V 8 bases short and J 0 bases short, with 25 bases between. Germline assignment: CDR1 GTSNPN and CDR2 SVGIG (reference sequence). In nucleotides, the CDR3 is TGTGCCCATGAGCCCGGGACACACTTTTTTTTGAACACTGAAGCTTTCTTT. This encodes CAHEPGTHFFLNTEAFF.

This clone has just a few counts. This sequence joins TRBV28 and TRBJ1-5; TRBD1 might be the D (5 bases). The germline CDR1 and CDR2 sequences are MDHEN and SYDVKM. V was trimmed by 8 bases and J by 8 bases, leaving 16 bases between them. This CDR3 contains 13 residues. CDR3 coding DNA: TGTGCCAGCTCCCAGGGCAGGCCGAAGCCCCAGCATTTT. This encodes CASSQGRPKPQHF. The variable domain in full, with the rest retrieved from reference TRBV28 and TRBJ1-5, is DVKVTQSSRYLVKRTGEKVFLECVQDMDHENMFWYRQDPGLGLRLIYFSYDVKMKEKGDIPEGYSVSREKKERFSLILESASTNQTSMYLCASSQGRPKPQHFGDGTRLSIL.

The V and J genes are TRBV6-6 and TRBJ2-2; no clear D gene. The CDR3 is 14 amino acids. V gave up 5 bases and J gave up 1 base, with 8 bases separating them. CDR1 is MNHNY, CDR2 SVGAGI, per germline (reference sequence). The CDR3 region has the DNA TGTGCCAGCAGTCAATCTCAGAACACCGGGGAGCTGTTTTTT. Translated, it gives CASSQSQNTGELFF.

The V and J genes are TRBV29-1 and TRBJ1-1, with TRBD1 matching over 9 bases. The germline CDR1 and CDR2 sequences are SQVTM and ANQGSEA. The ends lost 4 bases at V and 0 bases at J; junction bases unmatched: 3. The CDR3 is 14 amino acids. In DNA, the CDR3 is TGCAGCGTTGTACAGGGGGCAATGAACACTGAAGCTTTCTTT. Amino acid sequence: CSVVQGAMNTEAFF.

This clone appeared a few times. This chain connects TRBV10-3 to TRBJ2-7, with 7 bases matching TRBD1. The CDR3 spans 16 residues. The ends lost 6 bases at V and 5 bases at J; junction bases unmatched: 16. Germline CDR1 reads ENHRY; CDR2 reads SYGVKD. The CDR3 spells CAISETSQAGGDEQYF. The CDR3 DNA is TGTGCCATCAGCGAGACAAGTCAGGCAGGGGGTGACGAGCAGTACTTC.

This rearrangement joins TRBV20-1 to TRBJ1-2, with D maybe TRBD1 (6 bases). CDR3 length equals 11 residues. Germline CDR1 reads DFQATT; CDR2 reads SNEGSKA (reference sequence). Between the trimmed V and J ends, which lost 7 bases and 5 bases, there was a span of 11 bases. CDR3 in amino acids: CSVSQGYGYTF. The CDR3 DNA reads TGCAGTGTTTCGCAGGGGTATGGCTACACCTTC.

The J gene is TRBJ1-5, the V gene TRBV19, with a possible D match to TRBD1 (6 bases). This CDR3 is 15 amino acids long. Per germline, CDR1 LNHDA and CDR2 SQIVND (reference sequence). Trimming removed 8 bases from V and 2 bases from J, with 16 bases in between. CDR3 sequence: CASGWTDQGNQPQHF. The DNA of the CDR3 is TGTGCCAGTGGATGGACAGACCAAGGCAATCAGCCCCAGCATTTT. The whole variable domain, remainder taken from reference TRBV19 and TRBJ1-5, is DGGITQSPKYLFRKEGQNVTLSCEQNLNHDAMYWYRQDPGQGLRLIYYSQIVNDFQKGDIAEGYSVSREKKESFPLTVTSAQKNPTAFYLCASGWTDQGNQPQHFGDGTRLSIL.